This T cell receptor beta chain emerged from a study of CD8 T cells in Susac syndrome. The authors reverse transcribed 0.5 to 1 ug RNA with random hexamers. TCRdb ran MiXCR on the immunoSEQ multiplex PCR reads and lists one entry per CDR3 protein. The data contain around 200,000 distinct CDR3 sequences, around 95% of them singletons. The CDR3 runs to 15 residues. Germline CDR1 is LGHDT and CDR2 is YNNKEL (reference sequence). Deletions cut 1 base from V and 2 bases from J, with 12 bases between. The patients with Susac syndrome satisfied recently defined diagnostic criteria for either definite or probable disease. Study-level results: The Susac syndrome CD4+ T cell repertoires displayed no clonal expansion.

Turning to this clonotype: As yet, its antigen is unknown.

The sample was CD4+ T cells from PBMCs. V and J are TRBV3-1 and TRBJ2-7; the D is unclear. This clonotype was obtained from a human donor with Susac syndrome. CDR3 nucleotides: TGTGCCAGCAGCCAAGGAGTTACACCGGCCTACGAGCAGTACTTC. Translation: CASSQGVTPAYEQYF.